This is a list of T cell receptor beta chains from one sample in a study of cytomegalovirus exposure and HLA in healthy donors. The repertoire was sequenced with immunoSEQ multiplex PCR; TCRdb's copy has only in-frame clones and lacks some. Found here are 55,000 to 65,000 clones, approximately 80% of them singletons; the top ten hold approximately 3.4%. Sequencing was performed on PBMCs. The receptors shown here come from a woman in her forties in good health and CMV-seropositive. CDR3s include the opening cysteine and the closing phenylalanine or tryptophan. The D gene is left open where the match is weak. Size is omitted from some rows. Given values are once, few, many or a class for expanded clones.

>TRBV6-1|TRBD2|TRBJ2-1|NA
TGTGCCAGCAGTGGGGGGACTAGCGGCAAAAGCTCCTACAATGAGCAGTTCTTC
CASSGGTSGKSSYNEQFF
>TRBV7-9|NA|TRBJ2-7|NA
TGTGCCAGCAGCCAAGACTCCTCTAGCTCCTACGAGCAGTACTTC
CASSQDSSSSYEQYF
>TRBV7-2|NA|TRBJ1-1|NA
TGCGCCAGCAGCTTAAGGGCAGGGGTACGGAACACTGAAGCTTTCTTT
CASSLRAGVRNTEAFF
>TRBV7-8|NA|TRBJ1-1|NA
TGTGCCAGCAGCTGGAGCACTGAAGCTTTCTTT
CASSWSTEAFF
>TRBV5-1|TRBD2|TRBJ2-1|NA
TGCGCCAGCAGCTCGAAACTAGCGGGGGGGCGTAATGAGCAGTTCTTC
CASSSKLAGGRNEQFF
>TRBV6-6|NA|TRBJ1-6|NA
TGTGCCAGCAGTTACCAGGGCGGATCACCCCTCCACTTT
CASSYQGGSPLHF
>TRBV15|NA|TRBJ1-4|NA
TGTGCCACCAGCAGGACGCGCGGGGTTCGGGAAAAACTGTTTTTT
CATSRTRGVREKLFF
>TRBV2|TRBD1|TRBJ1-1|NA
TGTGCCAGCAGGCTTGACAGGGGGCGGTCTAACACTGAAGCTTTCTTT
CASRLDRGRSNTEAFF
>TRBV5-1|NA|TRBJ2-1|NA
TGCGCCAGCAGAAAACAGGCTACGATGGCGGAAAATGAGCAGTTCTTC
CASRKQATMAENEQFF
>TRBV11-2|TRBD2|TRBJ2-7|NA
TGTGCCAGCAGCTTAGAGGTACTAGCGGGGGGGCCCGGCTACGAGCAGTACTTC
CASSLEVLAGGPGYEQYF
>TRBV7-2|NA|TRBJ1-1|NA
TGTGCCAGCAGCTTAGGGCCCCGGGGGAACACTGAAGCTTTCTTT
CASSLGPRGNTEAFF
>TRBV19|TRBD1|TRBJ2-7|NA
TGTGCCAGTAGTATAGACGACAGGGGGTACGAGCAGTACTTC
CASSIDDRGYEQYF
>TRBV5-1|TRBD2|TRBJ2-2|NA
TGCGCCAGCGGTCGGGGGGGGAACACCGGGGAGCTGTTTTTT
CASGRGGNTGELFF
>TRBV11-2|TRBD2|TRBJ2-1|NA
TGTGCCAGCAGCTTATTGCTAGCGGGGGCAAATGAGCAGTTCTTC
CASSLLLAGANEQFF
>TRBV15|NA|TRBJ1-2|NA
TGTGCCACCAGCAGAGATCGGATGGGGCGAGGCTACACCTTC
CATSRDRMGRGYTF
>TRBV4-1|TRBD1|TRBJ1-1|NA
TGCGCCACCAAAGGGACAGGGGTGACTGAAGCTTTCTTT
CATKGTGVTEAFF
>TRBV2|NA|TRBJ1-2|NA
TGTGCCAGCACCTCTAACTATGGCTACACCTTC
CASTSNYGYTF
>TRBV7-6|NA|TRBJ2-7|NA
TGTGCCAGCAGCTTGGGCAGGGGCTACGAGCAGTACTTC
CASSLGRGYEQYF
>TRBV21-1|NA|TRBJ1-5|NA
TGTGCCAGCAGCGAAAAGCCCCCGGGACAGGGGAATCAGCCCCAGCATTTT
CASSEKPPGQGNQPQHF
>TRBV2|NA|TRBJ2-2|NA
TGTGCCAGTCGACAGACAACGAACACCGGGGAGCTGTTTTTT
CASRQTTNTGELFF
>TRBV4-1|TRBD2|TRBJ2-5|NA
TGCGCCAGCAGCCTAAGGGGAGAGGGTAGCGGGGGGGGAGAGACCCAGTACTTC
CASSLRGEGSGGGETQYF
>TRBV11-2|TRBD1|TRBJ2-1|NA
TGTGCCAGCGGGACAGGGTTGAATCCCTCCTACAATGAGCAGTTCTTC
CASGTGLNPSYNEQFF
>TRBV4-1|TRBD1|TRBJ1-5|few
TGCGCCAGCAGCCACCACCCGGGACAGGGGGATCAGCCCCAGCATTTT
CASSHHPGQGDQPQHF
>TRBV6-1|TRBD2|TRBJ2-7|few
TGTGCCAGCTCCGGGGGGGTTGTCCTTTCGGACGAGCAGTACTTC
CASSGGVVLSDEQYF
>TRBV13|TRBD2|TRBJ2-1|NA
TGTGCCAGCAGCTTAGGACTAGCGGGGACCAGCTCCTACAATGAGCAGTTCTTC
CASSLGLAGTSSYNEQFF
>TRBV4-3|NA|TRBJ2-2|NA
TGCGCCAGCAGCCAAGATATTACAGATTGGGTTTCAACCGGGGAGCTGTTTTTT
CASSQDITDWVSTGELFF
>TRBV14|TRBD1|TRBJ2-2|NA
TGTGCCAGCAGCGTCGGGGACAGGGTTATTTCGGCCGGGGAGCTGTTTTTT
CASSVGDRVISAGELFF
>TRBV4-1|NA|TRBJ1-2|NA
TGCGCCAGCAGCCCCAGCGGGGAGACACCACGAGTCTACACCTTC
CASSPSGETPRVYTF
>TRBV19|NA|TRBJ1-1|NA
TGTGCCAGCATTAATCCTAGGGGGATTAGGAACACTGAAGCTTTCTTT
CASINPRGIRNTEAFF
>TRBV27|NA|TRBJ1-2|NA
TGTGCCAGCAGTCCGCCAGGGGCAGGGAAGGGCTACACCTTC
CASSPPGAGKGYTF
>TRBV5-1|TRBD1|TRBJ2-4|NA
TGCGCCAGCAGCTTGGGTGGGACAGAAAAAAACATTCAGTACTTC
CASSLGGTEKNIQYF
>TRBV19|TRBD1|TRBJ1-5|NA
TGTGCCAGTAGTCTCCCGAGGACAGGGTTATACCAGCCCCAGCATTTT
CASSLPRTGLYQPQHF
>TRBV10-2|NA|TRBJ2-7|NA
TGCGCCAGCAGGGGACATTCCGAGCAGTACTTC
CASRGHSEQYF
>TRBV4-2|NA|TRBJ2-4|NA
TGTGCCAGCAGCCCGATTCTGGGAGTAAACATTCAGTACTTC
CASSPILGVNIQYF
>TRBV6-1|TRBD1|TRBJ1-5|NA
TGTGCCAGCAGTGAATCCGGGACAGGGGTCCAGCCCCAGCATTTT
CASSESGTGVQPQHF
>TRBV6-5|TRBD1|TRBJ2-7|once
TGTGCCAGCAGGCGCCCCGGGACAGGTTCCTACGAGCAGTACTTC
CASRRPGTGSYEQYF
>TRBV5-6|NA|TRBJ1-5|NA
TGTGCCAGCAGCGCGACGGGTTATAGCAATCAGCCCCAGCATTTT
CASSATGYSNQPQHF
>TRBV7-2|NA|TRBJ2-6|NA
TGTGCCAGCCGCCCGGGAGGGGCCAACGTCCTGACTTTC
CASRPGGANVLTF
>TRBV6-6|NA|TRBJ1-5|NA
TGTGCCAGCAGTTACTCAGGGGCGGAACAGCCCCAGCATTTT
CASSYSGAEQPQHF
>TRBV5-1|NA|TRBJ1-4|NA
TGCGCCAGCAGCTACCAGGGTGGTGCTAATGAAAAACTGTTTTTT
CASSYQGGANEKLFF
>TRBV27|NA|TRBJ1-2|NA
TGTGCCAGCAGTTTTGAGGTGCCAATCAGACCTCCGGGGTATGGCTACACCTTC
CASSFEVPIRPPGYGYTF
>TRBV14|NA|TRBJ2-3|NA
TGTGCCAGCAGCCAAGACAGGGGAGTCAATACGCAGTATTTT
CASSQDRGVNTQYF
>TRBV6-5|NA|TRBJ1-3|once
TGTGCCAGCAGTTACCGGGGGGGCCGTGGAAACACCATATATTTT
CASSYRGGRGNTIYF
>TRBV30|TRBD2|TRBJ2-3|NA
TGTGCCTGGAGTAGACTAGCGGGGGGAAGCACAGATACGCAGTATTTT
CAWSRLAGGSTDTQYF
>TRBV2|NA|TRBJ2-7|NA
TGTGCCAGCAGTGTACGAGAGGGTGGCTACGAGCAGTACTTC
CASSVREGGYEQYF
>TRBV19|NA|TRBJ1-4|once
TGTGCCAGTAGTATAGCAGGGAGGGCTAATGAAAAACTGTTTTTT
CASSIAGRANEKLFF
>TRBV29-1|NA|TRBJ1-2|NA
TGCAGCGTTGATGGCCAGGGCTACTATGGCTACACCTTC
CSVDGQGYYGYTF
>TRBV4-1|NA|TRBJ1-3|few
TGCGCCAGCAGCCAAGAAACTGTTAGCGGAAACACCATATATTTT
CASSQETVSGNTIYF
>TRBV7-7|TRBD2|TRBJ2-7|NA
TGTGCTAGCAGCTTATCCGGGAGGCCCTACGAGCAGTACTTC
CASSLSGRPYEQYF
>TRBV7-9|TRBD1|TRBJ1-3|few
TGTGCCAGCAGCGTCCCGGGACAGGGGACTGGAAACACCATATATTTT
CASSVPGQGTGNTIYF
>TRBV5-1|TRBD1|TRBJ2-3|NA
TGCGCCAGCAGCCCACAGGGGGAAGATACGCAGTATTTT
CASSPQGEDTQYF
>TRBV7-2|TRBD1|TRBJ1-1|NA
TGTGCCAGCAGCCCCAGACAGGGCGGAACTGAAGCTTTCTTT
CASSPRQGGTEAFF
>TRBV6-4|NA|TRBJ1-2|NA
TGTGCCAGCAGCAGGGGTGAGAACTATGGCTACACCTTC
CASSRGENYGYTF
>TRBV6-1|NA|TRBJ2-3|NA
TGTGCCAGCAGTGAAGCAGGGACACACACAGATACGCAGTATTTT
CASSEAGTHTDTQYF